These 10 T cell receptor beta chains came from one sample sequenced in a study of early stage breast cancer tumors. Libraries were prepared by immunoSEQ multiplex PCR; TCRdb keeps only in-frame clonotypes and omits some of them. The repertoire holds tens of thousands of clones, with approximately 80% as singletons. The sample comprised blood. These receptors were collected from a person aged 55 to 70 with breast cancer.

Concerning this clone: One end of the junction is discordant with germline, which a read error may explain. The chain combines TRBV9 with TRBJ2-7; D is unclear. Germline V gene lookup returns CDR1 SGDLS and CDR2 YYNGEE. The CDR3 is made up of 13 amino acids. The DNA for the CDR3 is TGTGCCAGCAGCGTAGACAGCTCCCACGAGCAGTACTTC. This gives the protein CASSVDSSHEQYF.

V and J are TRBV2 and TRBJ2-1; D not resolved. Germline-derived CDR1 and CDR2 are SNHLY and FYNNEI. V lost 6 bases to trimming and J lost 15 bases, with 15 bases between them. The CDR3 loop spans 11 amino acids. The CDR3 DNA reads TGTGCCAGCAGCCTGGGTCTGAGCTCGTTCTTC. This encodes CASSLGLSSFF.

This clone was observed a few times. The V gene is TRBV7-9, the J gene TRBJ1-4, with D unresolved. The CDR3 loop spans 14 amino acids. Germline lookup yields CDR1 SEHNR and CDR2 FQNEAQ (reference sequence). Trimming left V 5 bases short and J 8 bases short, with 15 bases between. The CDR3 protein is CASSPHILGEKLFF. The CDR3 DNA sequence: TGTGCCAGCAGCCCCCACATCCTGGGGGAAAAACTGTTTTTT.

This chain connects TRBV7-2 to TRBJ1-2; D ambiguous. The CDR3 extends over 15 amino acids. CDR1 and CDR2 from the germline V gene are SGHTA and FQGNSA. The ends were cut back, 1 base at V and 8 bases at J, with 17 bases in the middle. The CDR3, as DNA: TGTGCCAGCAGCTTAGGGGCGGGCGGTGATAGAGGCTACACCTTC. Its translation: CASSLGAGGDRGYTF.

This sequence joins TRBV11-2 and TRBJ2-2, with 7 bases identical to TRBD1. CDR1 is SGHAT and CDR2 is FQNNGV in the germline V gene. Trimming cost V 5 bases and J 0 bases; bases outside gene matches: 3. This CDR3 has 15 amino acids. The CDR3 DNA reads TGTGCCAGCAGCCGGGGACAGCCGAACACCGGGGAGCTGTTTTTT. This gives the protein CASSRGQPNTGELFF.

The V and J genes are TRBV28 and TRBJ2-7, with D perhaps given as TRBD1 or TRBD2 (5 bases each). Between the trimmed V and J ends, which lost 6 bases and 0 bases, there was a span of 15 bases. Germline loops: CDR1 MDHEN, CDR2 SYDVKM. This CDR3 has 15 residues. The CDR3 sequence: CASSPSGRSSYEQYF. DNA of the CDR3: TGTGCCAGCAGCCCCTCGGGGCGGTCCTCCTACGAGCAGTACTTC.

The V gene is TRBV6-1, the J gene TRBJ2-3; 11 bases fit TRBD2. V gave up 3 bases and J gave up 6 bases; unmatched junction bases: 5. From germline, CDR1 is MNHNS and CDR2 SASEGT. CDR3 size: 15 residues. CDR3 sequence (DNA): TGTGCCAGCAGTGACCTTAGCGGGGGGGCGGATACGCAGTATTTT. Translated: CASSDLSGGADTQYF.

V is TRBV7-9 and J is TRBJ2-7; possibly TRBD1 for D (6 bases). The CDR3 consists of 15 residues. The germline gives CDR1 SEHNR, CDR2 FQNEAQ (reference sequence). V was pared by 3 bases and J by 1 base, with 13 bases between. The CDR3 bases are TGTGCCAGCAGCTTTTCCGGACAGTCGTCCTACGAGCAGTACTTC. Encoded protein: CASSFSGQSSYEQYF.

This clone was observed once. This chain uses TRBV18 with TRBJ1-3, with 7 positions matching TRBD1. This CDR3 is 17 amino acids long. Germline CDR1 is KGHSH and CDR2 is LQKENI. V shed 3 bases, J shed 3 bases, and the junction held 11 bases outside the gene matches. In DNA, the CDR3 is TGTGCCAGCTCACCCTACCCCGGGGACAGTAGTGGAAACACCATATATTTT. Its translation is CASSPYPGDSSGNTIYF.

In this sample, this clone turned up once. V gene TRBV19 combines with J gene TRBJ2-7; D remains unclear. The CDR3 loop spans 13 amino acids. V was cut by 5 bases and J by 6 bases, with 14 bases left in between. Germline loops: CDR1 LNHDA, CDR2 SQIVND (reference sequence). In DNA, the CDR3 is TGTGCCAGTAGTTTCCCCGGCGGAGCCGAGCAGTACTTC. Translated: CASSFPGGAEQYF.